This T cell receptor (beta chain) was sequenced for a study of cytomegalovirus exposure and HLA in healthy donors. Primers included in the PCR were 60 Vbeta and 13 Jbeta primers. The repertoire was sequenced with immunoSEQ multiplex PCR; TCRdb's copy has only in-frame clones and lacks some. Altogether around 50,000 clones are present, roughly four fifths being singletons, with the ten largest covering approximately 1.7%. As concerns this clone: Its target is not known.

Study results and limitations: An analysis done earlier found most TCR beta V segments productive about 87% or about 30% of the time. It emerged from a later analysis that several of the most significant clusters appeared to be linked to common viral pathogens.

Specimen: PBMCs. This TCR derives from a middle-aged man in good health and CMV-seronegative.

The CDR3 DNA reads as TGTGCCAGCAGCTTGAGGTGGGCTAGCGGGGGCGGTGAGCAGTTCTTC. This translates into CASSLRWASGGGEQFF. The chain links TRBV5-8 to TRBJ2-1; 10 positions match TRBD2. Germline V gives CDR1 SGHTS, CDR2 YDEGEE. This CDR3 comprises 16 residues. V lost 1 base to trimming and J lost 9 bases; unmatched junction nucleotides: 10.